This TCR beta chain is from a study of blood T cell repertoires in COVID-19. Study in general: COVID-19 samples from acute and convalescent phases originated in the United States, Italy and Spain. Sources were T cells, B-cell-depleted T cells, or PBMCs; the material itself was cDNA or gDNA.

Original data processing: Amplification of reference gene primers was used by the study to estimate nucleated cell counts. Assay: immunoSEQ multiplex PCR; the TCRdb copy retains only in-frame clones and omits some. V and J calls and clone size are copied from that table; D and trimming were computed from the DNA. The table has some 99,000 clones, around 80% seen once. This clone was found once. Germline lookup yields CDR1 SGHVS and CDR2 FNYEAQ. CDR3 size: 14 residues. V was shortened by 6 bases and J by 7 bases, with 18 bases between the two germline ends. This chain links TRBV7-6 with TRBJ2-5, with D possibly matching TRBD1 (5 bases). The receptor comes from a human donor in a cohort sampled during active or convalescent COVID-19. The source material was peripheral blood. In nucleotides, the CDR3 is TGTGCCAGCAGTTATGGACCTGACAGAGCGACCCAGTACTTC. Its protein is CASSYGPDRATQYF.